Below are 15 T cell receptor beta chains sequenced from a single sample in a study of regulatory T cells in long-lasting Graves disease. Time point given: newly diagnosed GD, antithyroid drugs for less than 3 months. PBMC-derived RNA was used for the TCR library. To make TCR beta libraries, researchers used iRepertoire HTBI primers and Arm-PCR of CDR3 regions. TCRdb used MiXCR to reprocess the multiplex PCR reads, holding one entry per CDR3 protein. The data hold around 500,000 distinct CDR3 sequences, with roughly 13% observed a single time. Another study also made use of these data, one on T cells in Graves' hyperthyroidism and ophthalmopathy.

The sample in question was peripheral blood mononuclear cells (PBMCs), obtained at new diagnosis, from a patient treated with antithyroid drugs. These TCRs come from a man aged 30 to 45 with Graves disease.

This clonotype was observed at least ten times. This chain links TRBV6-2 or TRBV6-3 with TRBJ2-3; D unresolved. The V gene lost 5 bases and the J gene lost 4 bases, with 13 bases spanning the gap. The CDR3 has 14 amino acids. Germline CDR1 reads MNHEY; CDR2 reads SVGEGT. The CDR3 DNA reads TGTGCCAGCAGTGAGTCTATAGGACCAGATACGCAGTATTTT. It yields the protein CASSESIGPDTQYF.

This clonotype was recorded a few times. The chain carries TRBV29-1 and TRBJ2-5; D gene ambiguous. This CDR3 is 13 amino acids long. CDR1 SQVTM and CDR2 ANQGSEA come from the germline V gene. V lost 0 bases and J 1 base, leaving 6 bases between the germline ends. The CDR3 region has the DNA TGCAGCGTTGAAGAGGCAATCCAAGAGACCCAGTACTTC. Its translation is CSVEEAIQETQYF.

This clonotype was detected ten times or more. The rearrangement links TRBV7-3 to TRBJ2-1; D possibly corresponds to TRBD2 (6 bases). Trimming took 3 bases from V and 6 from J, leaving 12 bases between them. Germline V lookup: CDR1 SGHTA, CDR2 FQGTGA. This CDR3 region has 14 residues. CDR3 DNA sequence: TGTGCCAGCAGCTTGATGGCTAGCGCCAATGAGCAGTTCTTC. Translating gives CASSLMASANEQFF.

This clonotype came up many times. The chain joins TRBV7-3 to TRBJ1-2; 9 positions agree with TRBD1. The CDR3 runs 15 residues. V lost 2 bases to trimming and J lost 6 bases; unmatched junction nucleotides: 7. Looked up from germline, CDR1 is SGHTA and CDR2 is FQGTGA. The CDR3: CASSLEGGTGHGYTF. As DNA, the CDR3 is TGTGCCAGCAGCTTAGAGGGGGGGACAGGGCATGGCTACACCTTC.

The V call is TRBV20-1, the J call TRBJ1-5, with D maybe TRBD1 (6 bases). The CDR3 length is 14 residues. V was cut by 3 bases and J by 7 bases, with 16 bases left in between. Germline CDR1 DFQATT, CDR2 SNEGSKA (reference sequence). As DNA, the CDR3 is TGCAGTGCTAGTCCGGGGGGGGCGGGGCAGCCCCAGCATTTT. Protein product: CSASPGGAGQPQHF.

This clonotype was seen repeatedly, ten times or more. The chain links TRBV2 to TRBJ2-7, with TRBD1 matching 10 bases. CDR3 size: 15 residues. Trimming removed 1 base from V and 4 bases from J; junction bases left unmatched: 4. From germline, CDR1 is SNHLY and CDR2 FYNNEI. The CDR3 DNA sequence: TGTGCCAGCAGTGAAGTCCCGGGACAGGGGTACGAGCAGTACTTC. The encoded protein is CASSEVPGQGYEQYF.

Many counts were recorded for this clonotype. J is TRBJ2-4 and V is TRBV28; D remains ambiguous. The germline CDR1 and CDR2 sequences are MDHEN and SYDVKM. The CDR3 spans 15 residues. V was shortened by 5 bases and J by 1 base, with 12 bases between the two germline ends. CDR3 DNA: TGTGCCAGCAGTGCGGCCGCGATGGCCAAAAACATTCAGTACTTC. Protein sequence: CASSAAAMAKNIQYF.

Concerning this clonotype itself: This may arise from a read error, as a much more abundant clone is one base away. The J gene is TRBJ1-5, the V gene TRBV19, with D hard to call. The CDR3 runs to 12 residues. CDR1 and CDR2 from the germline V gene are LNHDA and SQIVND (reference sequence). Trimming cost V 9 bases and J 2 bases, with 8 bases left between them. CDR3 coding DNA: TGTGCCAGCGAGGACCGCAATCAGCCCCAGCATTTT. Its translation: CASEDRNQPQHF.

The rearrangement links TRBV3-1 to TRBJ2-3; D is possibly TRBD2 (5 bases). This CDR3 is built from 17 residues. The germline V and J ends were trimmed by 0 bases and 0 bases, with 13 bases remaining between them. In germline, CDR1 is LGHDT, CDR2 YNNKEL (reference sequence). CDR3 in amino acids: CASSQEMGGSSTDTQYF. The DNA of the CDR3 is TGTGCCAGCAGCCAAGAAATGGGTGGGAGCAGCACAGATACGCAGTATTTT.

Turning to this clonotype: A much larger clone lies a single base off, so this may be a read error. The rearrangement uses TRBV29-1 and TRBJ2-2, with TRBD1 as a possible D gene (5 bases). With 2 bases removed from V and 6 bases from J, the gap between germline ends came to 10 bases. This CDR3 has 13 residues. Germline V gene sequence: CDR1 SQVTM, CDR2 ANQGSEA. The CDR3 nucleotides read TGCAGCGTTGAATCGACAGCTTCCGGGGAGCTGTTTTTT. Its translation: CSVESTASGELFF.

This clonotype has only a few counts. The chain couples TRBV9 to TRBJ1-5; 8 bases are a match to TRBD1. Trimming took 2 bases from V and 2 from J; bases not matched to a gene: 12. The CDR3 sequence is 18 residues long. CDR1 and CDR2 (germline): SGDLS, YYNGEE. DNA for the CDR3: TGTGCCAGCAGCGTGGGGCCAGGGGGCGGGGGTGGCAATCAGCCCCAGCATTTT. It codes for CASSVGPGGGGGNQPQHF.

This clonotype appeared many times. This chain connects TRBV20-1 to TRBJ2-3; D possibly corresponds to TRBD2 (6 bases). The CDR3 is 14 amino acids. Germline-derived CDR1 and CDR2 are DFQATT and SNEGSKA (reference sequence). The germline V and J ends were trimmed by 7 bases and 2 bases, with 16 bases remaining between them. DNA for the CDR3: TGCAGTGGGTCACATGGGGGGATCACAGATACGCAGTATTTT. This gives the protein CSGSHGGITDTQYF.

This clonotype was seen a handful of times. V usage is TRBV9 and J usage is TRBJ2-1; no definite D call. Germline-derived CDR1 and CDR2 are SGDLS and YYNGEE. The CDR3 has 13 amino acids. V lost 7 bases and J lost 8, with 16 bases in between. The CDR3 loop is CASGVGVPDEQFF. CDR3 bases: TGTGCCAGCGGAGTGGGCGTGCCAGATGAGCAGTTCTTC.

This clonotype was picked up many times. V is TRBV6-5 and J is TRBJ2-7; TRBD2 agrees at 9 bases. The V and J ends lost 2 bases and 7 bases, in that order; junction bases with no gene match: 6. This CDR3 region has 14 residues. From germline, CDR1 is MNHEY and CDR2 SVGAGI. The DNA for the CDR3 is TGTGCCAGCAGTTACGAACTAGCGGGCAGGGAGCAGTACTTC. Protein product: CASSYELAGREQYF.

This clonotype was recorded at least ten times. The J gene is TRBJ2-2, the V gene TRBV11-2, with 8 bases matching TRBD2. The CDR3 spans 18 residues. Per germline, CDR1 SGHAT and CDR2 FQNNGV. The trim removed 6 bases at V and 2 bases at J, leaving 14 bases unmatched. The CDR3 reads CASRLQGMVAGNTGELFF. The CDR3 DNA reads as TGTGCCAGCAGATTACAGGGCATGGTAGCGGGAAACACCGGGGAGCTGTTTTTT. The full variable domain, completed using reference TRBV11-2 and TRBJ2-2, is EAGVAQSPRYKIIEKRQSVAFWCNPISGHATLYWYQQILGQGPKLLIQFQNNGVVDDSQLPKDRFSAERLKGVDSTLKIQPAKLEDSAVYLCASRLQGMVAGNTGELFFGEGSRLTVL.